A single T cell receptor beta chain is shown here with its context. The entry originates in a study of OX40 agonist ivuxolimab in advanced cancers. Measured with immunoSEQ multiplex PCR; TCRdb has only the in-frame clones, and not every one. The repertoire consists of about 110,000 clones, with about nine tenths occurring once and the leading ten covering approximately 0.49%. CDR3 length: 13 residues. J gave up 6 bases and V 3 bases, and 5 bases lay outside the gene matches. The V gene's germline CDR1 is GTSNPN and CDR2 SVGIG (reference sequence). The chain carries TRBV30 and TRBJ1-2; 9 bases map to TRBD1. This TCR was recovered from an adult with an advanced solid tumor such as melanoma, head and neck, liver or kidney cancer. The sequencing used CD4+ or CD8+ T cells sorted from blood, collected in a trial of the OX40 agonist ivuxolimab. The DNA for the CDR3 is TGTGCCTGGAGAACAGGGGGCGAGAATGGCTACACCTTC. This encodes CAWRTGGENGYTF.